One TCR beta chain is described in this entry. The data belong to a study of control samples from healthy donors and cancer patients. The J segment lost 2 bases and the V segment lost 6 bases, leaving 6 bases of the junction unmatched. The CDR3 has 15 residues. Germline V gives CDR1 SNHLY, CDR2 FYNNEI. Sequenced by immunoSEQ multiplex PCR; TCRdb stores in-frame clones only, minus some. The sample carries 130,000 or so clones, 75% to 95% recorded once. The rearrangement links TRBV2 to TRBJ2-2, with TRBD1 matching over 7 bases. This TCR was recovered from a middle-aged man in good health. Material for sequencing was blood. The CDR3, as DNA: TGTGCCAGCAGGGTAGGGACAGCCAACACCGGGGAGCTGTTTTTT. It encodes CASRVGTANTGELFF.